This T cell receptor beta chain was found in a study of OX40 agonist ivuxolimab in advanced cancers. Comment on this clone: As yet, its antigen is unknown.

Blood got drawn at baseline, again on cycle 4 day 1, and then on cycle 7 day 1. Overall study results and limits: Researchers report that CD8+ T cells had, on average, more expanded clones than CD4+.

Libraries were prepared by immunoSEQ multiplex PCR; TCRdb keeps only in-frame clonotypes and omits some of them. The sample shows some 90,000 clones, approximately 89% of them seen only once. CDR3 length equals 15 residues. Trimming cost V 5 bases and J 4 bases; bases outside gene matches: 9. Germline V CDR1 and CDR2: LNHDA, SQIVND (reference sequence). The sequences come from CD4+ or CD8+ T cells sorted from blood, collected in a trial of the OX40 agonist ivuxolimab. The genes are TRBV19 and TRBJ1-1, with TRBD1 matching over 8 bases. The origin of this receptor is an adult with an advanced solid tumor such as melanoma, head and neck, liver or kidney cancer. CDR3 loop: CASSGGTGSITEAFF. The CDR3 DNA is TGTGCCAGTAGTGGGGGGACAGGAAGTATCACTGAAGCTTTCTTT.